This TCR beta chain originates from a study of CD8 T cells in Susac syndrome. It was with random hexamers that about 0.45 to 1 ug RNA was reverse transcribed. The immunoSEQ assay covered 54 Vbeta and 13 Jbeta segments for CDR3. TCRdb ran MiXCR on the immunoSEQ multiplex PCR reads and lists one entry per CDR3 protein. The data show about 300,000 distinct CDR3 sequences, with 75% to 85% seen just once and 0.2% to 0.25% held by the top ten. The CDR3 sequence is 16 residues long. The ends lost 5 bases at V and 0 bases at J; junction bases unmatched: 10. Germline-derived CDR1 and CDR2 are SEHNR and FQNEAQ (reference sequence).

This clonotype was obtained from a human donor with multiple sclerosis. The source material was CD8+ T cells from PBMCs. V usage is TRBV7-9 and J usage is TRBJ2-7; TRBD2 agrees at 7 bases. The CDR3 DNA follows: TGTGCCAGCAGCCGTGAATGGGAGCGGGACTCCTACGAGCAGTACTTC. Its translation is CASSREWERDSYEQYF.